Sequencing of this T cell receptor (beta chain) was carried out in a study of CD8 T cells in ankylosing spondylitis. This clonotype was seen ten or more times. Quantitative 5'-RACE was performed with molecular barcodes, and it yielded the TCR beta libraries. Using its own MiXCR run on the 5' RACE reads, TCRdb lists one record per CDR3 protein. The sample consists of 250,000 to 400,000 distinct CDR3 sequences, around 10% of them appearing once. Sequencing was carried out using blood, either unsorted or a sorted T cell fraction (not recorded which). The sequence came from a female donor with ankylosing spondylitis or in good health (not recorded which).

The CDR3 DNA sequence: TGCGCCAGCAGCCAAGAGGGTCCGGGTTACAATGAGCAGTTCTTC. Amino acid sequence: CASSQEGPGYNEQFF. The chain carries TRBV4-1 and TRBJ2-1; D unresolved. CDR3 length equals 15 residues. Trimming cost V 0 bases and J 4 bases, with 10 bases left between them. Germline V gene sequence: CDR1 MGHRA, CDR2 YSYEKL.